This is a list of T cell receptor beta chains from one sample in a study of T cells after yellow fever vaccination. TCRdb recomputed calls from the 5' RACE reads with MiXCR, one row per CDR3 protein. Here the sample spans around 320,000 distinct CDR3 sequences, less than 9.5% being singletons. Here the sequenced sample was CD4+ T cells sorted from PBMCs, taken 5 days after the yellow fever booster vaccination. Receptor source: a man younger than 35 who received the YFV17D yellow fever vaccine. Both conserved end residues are part of each CDR3. The D gene is left open where the match is weak. Clone size appears in some rows only: once, few, many, or a class for an expanded clone.

J: TRBJ1-3
size: -
length: 14
V: TRBV3-1
D: TRBD1
CDR3: CASSQGQGRNTIYF
DNA: TGTGCCAGCAGCCAGGGACAGGGGAGAAACACCATATATTTT

J: TRBJ2-3
size: many
length: 15
V: TRBV15
D: TRBD2
CDR3: CATSRTSGPTDTQYF
DNA: TGTGCCACCAGCCGGACTAGCGGGCCCACAGATACGCAGTATTTT

J: TRBJ2-1
size: few
length: 14
V: TRBV7-2
D: -
CDR3: CASSFLGGLGEQFF
DNA: TGTGCCAGCAGCTTTCTTGGGGGTTTAGGTGAGCAGTTCTTC

J: TRBJ2-2
size: many
length: 16
V: TRBV4-3
D: -
CDR3: CASSQEQGKPTGELFF
DNA: TGCGCCAGCAGCCAAGAGCAGGGGAAACCCACCGGGGAGCTGTTTTTT

J: TRBJ2-1
size: few
length: 17
V: TRBV4-3
D: -
CDR3: CASSRAGTASSYNEQFF
DNA: TGCGCCAGCAGCCGAGCGGGGACAGCATCTTCCTACAATGAGCAGTTCTTC

J: TRBJ1-3
size: many
length: 14
V: TRBV7-8
D: TRBD1
CDR3: CASSFQGAGNTIYF
DNA: TGTGCCAGCAGCTTCCAGGGGGCTGGAAACACCATATATTTT

J: TRBJ2-5
size: many
length: 14
V: TRBV20-1
D: -
CDR3: CSARDRLGPETQYF
DNA: TGCAGTGCTAGAGATCGACTAGGACCAGAGACCCAGTACTTC

J: TRBJ2-6
size: -
length: 14
V: TRBV5-1
D: -
CDR3: CASSDLSGANVLTF
DNA: TGCGCCAGCAGCGACCTCTCTGGGGCCAACGTCCTGACTTTC

J: TRBJ2-1
size: -
length: 15
V: TRBV12-3/TRBV12-4
D: -
CDR3: CASSLFGGARGEQFF
DNA: TGTGCCAGCAGTTTATTCGGCGGGGCGAGGGGTGAGCAGTTCTTC

J: TRBJ1-2
size: many
length: 13
V: TRBV5-1
D: -
CDR3: CASSLGQNYGYTF
DNA: TGTGCCAGCAGCCTCGGACAGAACTATGGCTACACCTTC